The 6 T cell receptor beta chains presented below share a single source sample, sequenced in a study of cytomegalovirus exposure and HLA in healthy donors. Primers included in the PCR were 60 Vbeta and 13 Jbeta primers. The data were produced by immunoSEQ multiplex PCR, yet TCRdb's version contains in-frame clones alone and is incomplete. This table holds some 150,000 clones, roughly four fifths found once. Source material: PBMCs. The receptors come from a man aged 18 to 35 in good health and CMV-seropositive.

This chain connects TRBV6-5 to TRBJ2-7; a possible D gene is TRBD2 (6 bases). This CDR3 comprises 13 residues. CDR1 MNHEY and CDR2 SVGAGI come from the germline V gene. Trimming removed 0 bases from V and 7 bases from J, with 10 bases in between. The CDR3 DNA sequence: TGTGCCAGCAGTTACTCGACTCGGGGGGAGCAGTACTTC. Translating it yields CASSYSTRGEQYF.

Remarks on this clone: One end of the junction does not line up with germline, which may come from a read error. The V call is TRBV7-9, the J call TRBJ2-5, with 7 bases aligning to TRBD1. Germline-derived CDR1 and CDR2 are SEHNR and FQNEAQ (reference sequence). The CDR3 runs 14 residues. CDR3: CSSSLGDSQETQYF. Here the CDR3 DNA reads TGTTCCAGCAGCTTAGGGGACAGCCAAGAGACCCAGTACTTC. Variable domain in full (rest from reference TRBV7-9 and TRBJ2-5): DTGVSQNPRHKITKRGQNVTFRCDPISEHNRLYWYRQTLGQGPEFLTYFQNEAQLEKSRLLSDRFSAERPKGSFSTLEIQRTEQGDSAMYLCSSSLGDSQETQYFGPGTRLLVL.

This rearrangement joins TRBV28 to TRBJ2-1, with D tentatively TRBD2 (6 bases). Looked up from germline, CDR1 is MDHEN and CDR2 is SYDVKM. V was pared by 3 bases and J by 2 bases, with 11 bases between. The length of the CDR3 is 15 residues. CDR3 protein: CASSFGGKTYNEQFF. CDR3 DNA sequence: TGTGCCAGCAGTTTCGGGGGAAAAACCTACAATGAGCAGTTCTTC. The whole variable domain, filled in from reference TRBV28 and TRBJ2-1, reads DVKVTQSSRYLVKRTGEKVFLECVQDMDHENMFWYRQDPGLGLRLIYFSYDVKMKEKGDIPEGYSVSREKKERFSLILESASTNQTSMYLCASSFGGKTYNEQFFGPGTRLTVL.

CDR3 DNA: TGTGCCAGCAGGGGGGGGGATCGGTCTGGAAACACCATATATTTT. Encoded protein: CASRGGDRSGNTIYF. The chain carries TRBV6-4 and TRBJ1-3; weak D call: TRBD1 (5 bases). CDR1 and CDR2 from the germline V gene are MRHNA and SNTAGT. With 6 bases removed from V and 1 base from J, the gap between germline ends came to 13 bases. The CDR3 runs to 15 residues.

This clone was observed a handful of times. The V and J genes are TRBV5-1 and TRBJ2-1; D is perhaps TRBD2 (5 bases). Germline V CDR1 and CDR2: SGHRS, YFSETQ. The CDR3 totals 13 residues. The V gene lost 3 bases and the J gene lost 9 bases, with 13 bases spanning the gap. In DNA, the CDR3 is TGCGCCAGCAGCTCTTCACTAGACGCTGAGCAGTTCTTC. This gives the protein CASSSSLDAEQFF.

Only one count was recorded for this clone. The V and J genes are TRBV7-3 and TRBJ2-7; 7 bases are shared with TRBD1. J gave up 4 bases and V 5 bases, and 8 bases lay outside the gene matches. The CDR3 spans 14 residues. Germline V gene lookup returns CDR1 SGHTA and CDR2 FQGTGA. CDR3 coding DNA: TGTGCCAGCAGCATGCCCGGGACAGTATACGAGCAGTACTTC. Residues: CASSMPGTVYEQYF.